Presented here are 16 T cell receptor beta chains from one specimen sequenced in a study of T-cell reconstitution after alpha-beta-depleted transplantation in children. TCRbeta library construction was performed incorporating unique molecular identifiers. TCRdb re-derived calls from the PCR reads in MiXCR, one entry per CDR3 protein. Counted here are roughly 570,000 distinct CDR3 sequences, roughly a quarter occurring once; the ten biggest clones make up just over 35%. Sequenced here: PBMCs, sampled before TCRalphabeta/CD19-depleted stem cell transplant. Receptors originate from a boy younger than two with Wiskott-Aldrich syndrome, due to receive a stem cell transplant.

The rearrangement joins TRBV29-1 to TRBJ2-1, with a possible D match to TRBD2 (6 bases). The CDR3 sequence is 14 residues long. In germline, CDR1 is SQVTM, CDR2 ANQGSEA. V gave up 4 bases and J gave up 4 bases, with 14 bases separating them. CDR3 DNA: TGCAGCGTTGTCCCCGGGACTTTGTACAATGAGCAGTTCTTC. This codes for CSVVPGTLYNEQFF.

The J gene is TRBJ2-3, the V gene TRBV7-2; 9 bases align to TRBD2. This CDR3 has 15 residues. Germline V gene data show CDR1 as SGHTA and CDR2 as FQGNSA. The V and J ends lost 5 bases and 8 bases, in that order; junction bases with no gene match: 11. The CDR3 protein is CASSPIAGVGGTQYF. CDR3 nucleotide sequence: TGTGCCAGCAGCCCAATAGCGGGAGTAGGGGGTACGCAGTATTTT.

This clonotype was picked up a small number of times. The chain has TRBV11-2 and TRBJ2-7; D is ambiguous. CDR1 is SGHAT, CDR2 FQNNGV, per germline. The germline V and J ends were trimmed by 1 base and 0 bases, with 10 bases remaining between them. The CDR3 consists of 15 residues. The CDR3 sequence: CASSLVWKSSYEQYF. DNA for the CDR3: TGTGCCAGCAGCTTAGTTTGGAAATCCTCCTACGAGCAGTACTTC.

The chain carries TRBV5-1 and TRBJ2-5; D is tentatively TRBD1 or TRBD2 (5 bases each). Germline assignment: CDR1 SGHRS and CDR2 YFSETQ. This CDR3 region has 15 residues. V lost 0 bases, J lost 5 bases, and 14 bases lay in between. CDR3 amino acids: CASSLEREPGETQYF. As DNA, the CDR3 is TGCGCCAGCAGCTTGGAAAGGGAGCCAGGGGAGACCCAGTACTTC.

The V call is TRBV7-2, the J call TRBJ2-3; TRBD1 agrees at 9 bases. V gave up 7 bases and J gave up 3 bases; unmatched junction bases: 5. Germline V gene data show CDR1 as SGHTA and CDR2 as FQGNSA. This CDR3 contains 14 residues. The CDR3 DNA is TGTGCCAGCAAGTTAGGACAGGGGACAGATACGCAGTATTTT. It specifies CASKLGQGTDTQYF.

The chain has TRBV20-1 and TRBJ1-3, with a weak D call TRBD1 (6 bases). Trimming pared 6 bases from V and 2 bases from J, leaving 17 bases between. In germline, CDR1 is DFQATT, CDR2 SNEGSKA (reference sequence). This CDR3 has 15 residues. The CDR3 reads CSALDNRVPGNTIYF. In nucleotides, the CDR3 is TGCAGTGCCCTAGATAACAGGGTCCCTGGAAACACCATATATTTT.

The CDR3 is CASSLAYTQYF. CDR3 bases: TGTGCCAGCAGTTTAGCATATACGCAGTATTTT. This chain connects TRBV12-3 or TRBV12-4 to TRBJ2-3; D gene unclear. V was clipped by 0 bases and J by 7 bases, with 2 bases between them. There are 11 residues in the CDR3.

The genes are TRBV6-5 and TRBJ2-1, with a tentative D call TRBD1 (5 bases). In germline, CDR1 is MNHEY, CDR2 SVGAGI. With 1 base removed from V and 10 bases from J, the gap between germline ends came to 14 bases. The CDR3 has 14 residues. This CDR3 is CASSYFGHLVEQFF. The CDR3 nucleotides are TGTGCCAGCAGTTACTTTGGACACCTAGTCGAGCAGTTCTTC.

This chain links TRBV10-3 with TRBJ2-3; TRBD1 might be the D (5 bases). The CDR3 is 14 residues long. Germline V gene lookup returns CDR1 ENHRY and CDR2 SYGVKD. V dropped 8 bases and J dropped 1 base, with 13 bases sitting between them. The CDR3 DNA reads TGTGCCATCGCAGGGTCGGGTCGCACAGATACGCAGTATTTT. Amino acid sequence: CAIAGSGRTDTQYF.

This clonotype was seen only a few times. V gene TRBV10-3 combines with J gene TRBJ2-2, with 8 bases fitting TRBD2. The germline CDR1 and CDR2 sequences are ENHRY and SYGVKD. Germline trimming cut 4 bases from V and 3 bases from J; bases unmatched to any gene: 19. This CDR3 is built from 20 residues. The CDR3 DNA follows: TGTGCCATCAGTGGAAGCAGGAGCGGGAGTAACCCCCTGGACACCGGGGAGCTGTTTTTT. It is translated as CAISGSRSGSNPLDTGELFF.

This clonotype came up once. This chain joins TRBV6-1 and TRBJ2-7, with 10 bases identical to TRBD1. This CDR3 is 15 amino acids long. Germline V gene data show CDR1 as MNHNS and CDR2 as SASEGT. V gave up 6 bases and J gave up 1 base; unmatched junction bases: 6. The CDR3 region has the DNA TGTGCCAGCAGACACCCGGGACAGGGGTCCTACGAGCAGTACTTC. Protein product: CASRHPGQGSYEQYF.

This clonotype appeared a few times. This chain links TRBV30 with TRBJ2-1; 14 nucleotides match TRBD2. Trimming removed 3 bases from V and 9 bases from J; junction bases left unmatched: 7. CDR1 is GTSNPN, CDR2 SVGIG, per germline (reference sequence). The CDR3 loop spans 15 amino acids. Here the CDR3 reads CAWSASGTSGSEQFF. DNA for the CDR3: TGTGCCTGGAGCGCGTCCGGGACTAGCGGGAGTGAGCAGTTCTTC.

This clonotype was found a few times. The V gene is TRBV20-1, the J gene TRBJ1-3; the D is unclear. V was pared by 4 bases and J by 3 bases, with 7 bases between. The CDR3 length is 12 residues. Germline assignment: CDR1 DFQATT and CDR2 SNEGSKA (reference sequence). The CDR3 region is CSATRGGNTIYF. The CDR3 nucleotides are TGCAGTGCTACCAGAGGTGGAAACACCATATATTTT.

The chain joins TRBV11-3 to TRBJ2-1, with a weak D call TRBD2 (6 bases). The V and J ends lost 5 bases and 4 bases respectively, with 9 bases between them. The CDR3 contains 13 residues. Germline CDR1 and CDR2: SGHNT and YENEEA. The CDR3 region has the DNA TGTGCCAGCAGCCACGGACTATACAATGAGCAGTTCTTC. Its translation: CASSHGLYNEQFF.

This clonotype was seen a handful of times. V and J are TRBV6-1 and TRBJ2-7; 8 bases agree with TRBD2. The CDR3 covers 16 residues. Germline CDR1 reads MNHNS; CDR2 reads SASEGT. With V trimmed by 5 bases and J by 2 bases, 11 bases remained unmatched. CDR3 protein: CASSPGGATSPYEQYF. The CDR3 nucleotides read TGTGCCAGCAGTCCCGGGGGGGCGACTAGCCCCTACGAGCAGTACTTC.

This clonotype was seen more than once but under ten times. In DNA, the CDR3 is TGCAGTGCCCGGCTTTTAGAAGGGGGCTACAATGAGCAGTTCTTC. Amino acid sequence: CSARLLEGGYNEQFF. The chain recombines TRBV20-1 with TRBJ2-1; TRBD1 might be the D (6 bases). Germline assignment: CDR1 DFQATT and CDR2 SNEGSKA (reference sequence). V was pared by 6 bases and J by 3 bases, with 18 bases between. This CDR3 is built from 15 residues.